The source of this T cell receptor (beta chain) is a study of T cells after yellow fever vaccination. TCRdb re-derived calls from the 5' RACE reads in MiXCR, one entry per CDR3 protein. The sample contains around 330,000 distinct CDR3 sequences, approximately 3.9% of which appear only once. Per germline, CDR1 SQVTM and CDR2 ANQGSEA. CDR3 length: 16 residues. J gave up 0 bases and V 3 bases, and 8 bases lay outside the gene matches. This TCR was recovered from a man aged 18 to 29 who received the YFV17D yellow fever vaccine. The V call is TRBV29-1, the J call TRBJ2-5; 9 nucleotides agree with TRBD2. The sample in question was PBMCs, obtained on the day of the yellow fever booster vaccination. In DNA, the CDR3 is TGCAGCGTTGAGGATTTAGCGGGGGCGAACCAAGAGACCCAGTACTTC. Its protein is CSVEDLAGANQETQYF.